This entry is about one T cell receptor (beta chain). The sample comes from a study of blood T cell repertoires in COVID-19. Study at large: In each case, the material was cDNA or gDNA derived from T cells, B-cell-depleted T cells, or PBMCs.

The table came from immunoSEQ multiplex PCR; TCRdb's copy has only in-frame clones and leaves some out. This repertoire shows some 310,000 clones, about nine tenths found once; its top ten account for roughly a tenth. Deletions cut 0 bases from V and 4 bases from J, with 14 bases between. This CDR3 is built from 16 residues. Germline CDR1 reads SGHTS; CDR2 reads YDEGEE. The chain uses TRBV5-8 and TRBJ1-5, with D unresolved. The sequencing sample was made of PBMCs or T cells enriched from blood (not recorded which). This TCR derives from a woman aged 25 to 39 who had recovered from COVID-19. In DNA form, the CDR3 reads TGTGCCAGCAGCTTGGGGTTAGCAGCTGGTAATCAGCCCCAGCATTTT. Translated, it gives CASSLGLAAGNQPQHF.